The clone carrying this T cell receptor (beta chain) was counted ten times or more. The data belong to a study of early T cells in non-severe SARS-CoV-2 infection. The wider study: The authors sequenced bulk RNA from unsorted whole blood, leaving chains unpaired.

The TCR library protocol was used to attach unique molecular identifiers. These identifiers were attached to individual cDNA molecules. TCRdb passed the 5' RACE reads through MiXCR, listing each CDR3 protein once. The sample records tens of thousands of distinct CDR3 sequences, more than 8.5% being singletons. The CDR3 loop spans 15 amino acids. The germline gives CDR1 SGDLS, CDR2 YYNGEE. Trimming cost V 3 bases and J 2 bases; bases outside gene matches: 4. The sequence was obtained from an adult who was a healthcare worker with PCR-confirmed SARS-CoV-2 infection or an uninfected control (not recorded which). The J gene is TRBJ2-1, the V gene TRBV9; 8 bases map to TRBD1. Specimen: whole blood. CDR3 sequence: CASSAPGGTYNEQFF. Written as DNA, the CDR3 is TGTGCCAGCAGCGCCCCAGGGGGCACCTACAATGAGCAGTTCTTC.